The 7 T cell receptor beta chains given below trace back to one sample, sequenced in a study of T-cell reconstitution after alpha-beta-depleted transplantation in children. Preparation of the TCRbeta library was carried out with unique molecular identifiers. TCRdb recomputed calls from the PCR reads with MiXCR, one row per CDR3 protein. The sample has 250,000 to 300,000 distinct CDR3 sequences; around a tenth are singletons. The sample was peripheral blood, taken 180 days after TCRalphabeta/CD19-depleted stem cell transplant. The origin of the receptors is a male patient between 2 and 9 years old who had a stem cell transplant for chronic granulomatous disease, so the T cells may come from the graft donor.

This clonotype was counted a few times. The CDR3 sequence: CASSPGATTYEQYF. CDR3 bases: TGTGCCAGCTCACCAGGAGCTACCACCTACGAGCAGTACTTC. The chain is built from TRBV18 and TRBJ2-7; D is unclear. Germline lookup yields CDR1 KGHSH and CDR2 LQKENI. CDR3 length: 14 amino acids. The V and J ends lost 2 bases and 2 bases respectively, with 10 bases between them. The entire variable domain, with the rest obtained from reference TRBV18 and TRBJ2-7, is as follows: NAGVMQNPRHLVRRRGQEARLRCSPMKGHSHVYWYRQLPEEGLKFMVYLQKENIIDESGMPKERFSAEFPKEGPSILRIQQVVRGDSAAYFCASSPGATTYEQYFGPGTRLTVT.

This chain uses TRBV3-1 with TRBJ2-5, with 10 bases identical to TRBD2. Trimming took 4 bases from V and 5 from J; bases not matched to a gene: 7. Germline values: CDR1 LGHDT, CDR2 YNNKEL (reference sequence). The CDR3 runs 15 residues. CDR3 DNA sequence: TGTGCCAGCAGCCCCGGACTAGCGGCGGGGGAGACCCAGTACTTC. This sequence encodes CASSPGLAAGETQYF.

This clonotype occurred many times. The chain couples TRBV12-3 or TRBV12-4 to TRBJ2-1; 9 bases are a match to TRBD1. The CDR3 covers 15 residues. V was clipped by 7 bases and J by 6 bases; unmatched bases: 10. CDR3 sequence: CASNSRGQGSNEQFF. The CDR3 coding sequence is TGTGCCAGCAATTCTCGCGGACAGGGGTCCAATGAGCAGTTCTTC.

This clonotype was observed many times. This sequence joins TRBV12-3 or TRBV12-4 and TRBJ2-5; D is uncertain. V lost 5 bases and J 7 bases, leaving 14 bases between the germline ends. There are 13 residues in the CDR3. The CDR3, as DNA: TGTGCCAGCAGTCCCTCGGGTCCCCCGACCCAGTACTTC. Its translation is CASSPSGPPTQYF.

This clonotype was recorded at least ten times. The chain employs TRBV12-3 or TRBV12-4 and TRBJ2-3; D perhaps matches TRBD2 (6 bases). With 8 bases removed from V and 5 bases from J, the gap between germline ends came to 14 bases. The CDR3 runs to 13 residues. The CDR3 coding sequence is TGTGCCAGCTGGCGGGGCGCAAGAGATACGCAGTATTTT. It is translated as CASWRGARDTQYF.

In its sample, this clonotype was seen many times. The chain uses TRBV20-1 and TRBJ2-1, with 11 bases aligning to TRBD2. This CDR3 spans 14 amino acids. V shed 3 bases and J 7 bases; nucleotides not matched to a gene: 5. The germline V gene encodes CDR1 DFQATT and CDR2 SNEGSKA (reference sequence). Here the CDR3 reads CSASLLAGGNEQFF. The DNA of the CDR3 is TGCAGTGCTAGTTTGCTAGCGGGAGGTAATGAGCAGTTCTTC.

This clonotype has a count of ten or more. The chain combines TRBV15 with TRBJ1-5; D might be TRBD1 (6 bases). Germline V lookup: CDR1 LNHNV, CDR2 YYDKDF (reference sequence). V gave up 11 bases and J gave up 9 bases, with 14 bases separating them. The CDR3 runs to 11 residues. The CDR3 DNA sequence: TGTGCCCCCCGGGACATAAGGCCCCAGCATTTT. Translation gives CAPRDIRPQHF. Using reference TRBV15 and TRBJ1-5 for the parts outside the CDR3, the full variable domain is DAMVIQNPRYQVTQFGKPVTLSCSQTLNHNVMYWYQQKSSQAPKLLFHYYDKDFNNEADTPDNFQSRRPNTSFCFLDIRSPGLGDTAMYLCAPRDIRPQHFGDGTRLSIL.